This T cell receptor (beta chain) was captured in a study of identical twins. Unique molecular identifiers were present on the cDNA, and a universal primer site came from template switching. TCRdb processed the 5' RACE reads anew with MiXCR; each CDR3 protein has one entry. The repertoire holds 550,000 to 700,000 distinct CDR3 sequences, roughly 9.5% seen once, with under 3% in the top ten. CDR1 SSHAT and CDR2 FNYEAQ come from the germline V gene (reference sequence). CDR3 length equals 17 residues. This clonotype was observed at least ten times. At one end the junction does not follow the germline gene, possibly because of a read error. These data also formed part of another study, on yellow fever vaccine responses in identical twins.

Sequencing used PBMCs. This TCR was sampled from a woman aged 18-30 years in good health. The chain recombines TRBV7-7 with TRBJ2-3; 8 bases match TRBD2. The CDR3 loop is CASSLGSGTRGPDTQYF. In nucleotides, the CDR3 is TGTGCTAGCAGCTTAGGCTCTGGGACTAGAGGACCAGATACGCAGTATTTT.